Each of the 4 T cell receptor beta chains below was sequenced from the same sample in a study of T-cell memory formation after mild COVID-19. From the 5' RACE reads, TCRdb called clonotypes with MiXCR, one entry per CDR3 protein. The data show around 390,000 distinct CDR3 sequences, roughly 15% seen once. Sample: PBMCs or a T cell subset sorted from them (not recorded which). All receptors derive from a man in his late teens or twenties who had mild COVID-19 (a few samples of this study predate the infection). Cell type and time point are not known.

V usage is TRBV7-2 and J usage is TRBJ1-1, with D possibly matching TRBD1 (6 bases). V was pared by 6 bases and J by 8 bases, with 16 bases between. Germline CDR1 is SGHTA and CDR2 is FQGNSA. The length of the CDR3 is 13 residues. The CDR3 reads CASSFDRRAEAFF. The CDR3 coding sequence is TGTGCCAGCAGTTTTGACAGGAGAGCCGAAGCTTTCTTT.

This clonotype was observed a handful of times. The rearrangement uses TRBV4-3 and TRBJ1-6, with D unclear. Germline CDR1 is LGHNA and CDR2 is YSLEER. This CDR3 has 14 residues. V was pared by 0 bases and J by 9 bases, with 9 bases between. The DNA of the CDR3 is TGCGCCAGCAGCCAAGAGCCCACCCTTTCACCCCTCCACTTT. It codes for CASSQEPTLSPLHF.

This clonotype was counted many times. The chain combines TRBV5-1 with TRBJ2-3; 8 positions match TRBD2. The CDR3 extends over 16 amino acids. Germline CDR1 SGHRS, CDR2 YFSETQ. After removal of 4 bases from V and 0 bases from J, the junction contained 7 bases not matched to a gene. The CDR3 nucleotides read TGCGCCAGCAGCAACCAAGCGGGGGACAGCACAGATACGCAGTATTTT. Its protein is CASSNQAGDSTDTQYF.

Notes on this clonotype: A much larger clone is a single base away; this may be a read error. J is TRBJ2-5 and V is TRBV5-1; 7 positions match TRBD2. The CDR3 extends over 14 amino acids. CDR1 SGHRS and CDR2 YFSETQ come from the germline V gene. The J segment lost 5 bases and the V segment lost 5 bases, leaving 9 bases of the junction unmatched. CDR3 bases: TGCGCCAGCAGACCGGGACGAGCGGGGGAGACCCAGTACTTC. This codes for CASRPGRAGETQYF.